These T cell receptor beta chains were read from a single sample in a study of T cell responses to AZD1222 COVID-19 vaccine. Generated by immunoSEQ multiplex PCR, the TCRdb table keeps only in-frame clones and is missing some. The sample consists of about 160,000 clones, about 90% of them appearing once. The source material was peripheral blood, sampled on day 0 of AZD1222 vaccination. Every receptor here comes from an adult in good health. Both conserved end residues are part of each CDR3. D genes are given only for firm matches. Not all rows give a size; the values are once, few, many and, for expanded clones, a class.

TRBV3-1/TRBV3-2	NA	NA	TRBJ2-1	CASSAYTGSSYNEQFF	TGTGCCAGCAGCGCTTACACCGGTAGCTCCTACAATGAGCAGTTCTTC
TRBV27	NA	few	TRBJ1-5	CASSFKQGYNQPQHF	TGTGCCAGCAGTTTTAAGCAGGGTTACAATCAGCCCCAGCATTTT
TRBV5-8	NA	NA	TRBJ1-5	CASSLRSRTDSNQPQHF	TGTGCCAGCAGCCTACGGAGCAGGACCGATAGCAATCAGCCCCAGCATTTT
TRBV29-1	TRBD2	NA	TRBJ2-1	CSVASGGNEQFF	TGCAGCGTTGCTAGCGGGGGAAATGAGCAGTTCTTC
TRBV7-9	NA	NA	TRBJ1-1	CASSLGTEAFF	TGTGCCAGCAGCTTAGGGACAGAAGCTTTCTTT
TRBV29-1	NA	NA	TRBJ2-7	CSVEEGGSAYEQYF	TGCAGCGTTGAAGAGGGGGGCTCGGCTTACGAGCAGTACTTC
TRBV19	NA	NA	TRBJ1-6	CASSPDYNSPLHF	TGTGCCAGTAGTCCCGACTATAATTCACCCCTCCACTTT
TRBV2	TRBD1	NA	TRBJ1-1	CASSDDIYRDRNTEAFF	TGTGCCAGCAGTGATGACATCTACCGGGACAGAAACACTGAAGCTTTCTTT
TRBV29-1	TRBD1	NA	TRBJ2-3	CSAEGDRGSDTQYF	TGCAGCGCCGAGGGGGACAGGGGATCAGATACGCAGTATTTT
TRBV4-3	NA	NA	TRBJ2-7	CASSQDTGAYEQYF	TGCGCCAGCAGCCAGGACACTGGGGCCTACGAGCAGTACTTC
TRBV7-7	TRBD1	NA	TRBJ2-4	CASSLGTGDIQYF	TGTGCTAGCAGCTTGGGGACAGGAGACATTCAGTACTTC
TRBV30	NA	few	TRBJ1-6	CAWSKVDANSPLHF	TGTGCCTGGAGTAAGGTGGATGCCAATTCACCCCTCCACTTT
TRBV30	NA	NA	TRBJ1-5	CAWSDRGGGNQPQHF	TGTGCCTGGAGTGATCGAGGGGGGGGGAATCAGCCCCAGCATTTT
TRBV4-3	NA	NA	TRBJ2-1	CASSQEPPRTQGGGDEQFF	TGCGCCAGCAGCCAAGAGCCCCCGCGGACTCAGGGAGGGGGGGATGAGCAGTTCTTC
TRBV7-6	NA	NA	TRBJ2-7	CASSLDQGGEQYF	TGTGCCAGCAGCTTAGATCAGGGTGGCGAGCAGTACTTC
TRBV9	TRBD1	once	TRBJ1-2	CASSPGGQGRVGYTF	TGTGCCAGCAGCCCAGGGGGACAGGGAAGGGTCGGCTACACCTTC
TRBV5-8	TRBD1	NA	TRBJ1-5	CASSSLIDRAEQPQHF	TGTGCCAGCAGCTCCCTTATAGACAGGGCCGAGCAGCCCCAGCATTTT
TRBV6-1	TRBD2	once	TRBJ2-5	CASSAGLAGHWGTQYF	TGTGCCAGCAGTGCGGGACTAGCGGGGCATTGGGGGACCCAGTACTTC
TRBV7-9	TRBD1	NA	TRBJ1-5	CASSLDREGDQPQHF	TGTGCCAGCAGTCTGGACAGGGAAGGGGATCAGCCCCAGCATTTT
TRBV27	NA	NA	TRBJ2-2	CASRYAGTGELFF	TGTGCCAGCAGGTATGCTGGCACCGGGGAGCTGTTTTTT
TRBV15	NA	NA	TRBJ1-5	CATSGPLIGHNSNQPQHF	TGTGCCACCAGCGGACCATTAATCGGGCACAATAGCAATCAGCCCCAGCATTTT
TRBV6-6	NA	NA	TRBJ2-7	CASSRIKSGTSFYEQYF	TGTGCCAGCAGTCGGATCAAGAGCGGGACATCGTTCTACGAGCAGTACTTC
TRBV4-3	TRBD2	NA	TRBJ2-1	CASSQAGTSGFSEQFF	TGCGCCAGCAGCCAAGCCGGGACTAGCGGGTTTTCCGAGCAGTTCTTC
TRBV6-5	NA	NA	TRBJ1-1	CASRSGQGSTEAFF	TGTGCCAGCAGATCCGGGCAGGGGAGCACTGAAGCTTTCTTT
TRBV6-6	NA	medium-sized	TRBJ1-1	CASSYSPGNTEAFF	TGTGCCAGCAGTTACTCTCCAGGGAACACTGAAGCTTTCTTT
TRBV11-2	NA	NA	TRBJ2-2	CASSLQFPNTGELFF	TGTGCCAGCAGCTTACAGTTCCCGAACACCGGGGAGCTGTTTTTT
TRBV28	TRBD1	once	TRBJ2-7	CASSFRGLWYEQYF	TGTGCCAGCAGTTTCAGGGGGCTGTGGTACGAGCAGTACTTC
TRBV30	TRBD1	NA	TRBJ1-5	CAWSVTTGTGINQPQHF	TGTGCCTGGAGTGTTACAACCGGGACAGGGATTAATCAGCCCCAGCATTTT
TRBV3-1/TRBV3-2	TRBD1	NA	TRBJ1-2	CASRKTGEGYGYTF	TGTGCCAGCAGAAAGACAGGGGAGGGCTATGGCTACACCTTC
TRBV5-1	NA	NA	TRBJ1-6	CASSLVGGPDSPLHF	TGCGCCAGCAGCTTGGTGGGGGGGCCCGATTCACCCCTCCACTTT
TRBV29-1	NA	few	TRBJ1-1	CSVRQYNTEAFF	TGCAGCGTTCGGCAGTATAACACTGAAGCTTTCTTT
TRBV27	NA	once	TRBJ2-7	CASSSPNADAYEQYF	TGTGCCAGCAGTTCACCCAATGCAGACGCCTACGAGCAGTACTTC
TRBV9	TRBD2	NA	TRBJ2-2	CASSVREGSGGPTGELFF	TGTGCCAGCAGCGTCCGCGAAGGAAGCGGGGGCCCCACCGGGGAGCTGTTTTTT
TRBV19	NA	once	TRBJ1-4	CAAGGARFEKLFF	TGTGCAGCGGGGGGGGCCCGTTTTGAAAAACTGTTTTTT